This is a list of T cell receptor beta chains from one sample in a study of blood T cell repertoires in COVID-19. The protocol was immunoSEQ multiplex PCR, while the TCRdb copy is restricted to in-frame clones and leaves out a portion. In the table there are a few hundred thousand clones, 80% to 90% of which are singletons. The sequenced sample was peripheral blood. The receptors come from a woman aged 25 to 39 with active or convalescent COVID-19. CDR3s include the opening cysteine and the closing phenylalanine or tryptophan. A D gene is named only where the DNA matches it firmly. Rows give clone size only sometimes, using once, few, many, or a class for an expanded clone.

CASSQVGGDEQYF	TGTGCCAGCAGCCAAGTTGGGGGGGACGAGCAGTACTTC	-	TRBD2	TRBV3-1/TRBV3-2	13	TRBJ2-7
CSSRANYGYTF	TGCAGCTCCAGGGCTAACTATGGCTACACCTTC	few	-	TRBV29-1	11	TRBJ1-2
CASSLASGGALETQYF	TGTGCCAGCAGCTTAGCCAGCGGGGGGGCCTTGGAGACCCAGTACTTC	-	TRBD2	TRBV7-9	16	TRBJ2-5
CASSHQQGSTKTQYF	TGTGCCAGCAGCCACCAACAGGGTAGCACGAAGACCCAGTACTTC	few	-	TRBV5-4	15	TRBJ2-5
CASSPRTVGEKLFF	TGTGCCAGCAGCCCCCGGACAGTTGGTGAAAAACTGTTTTTT	once	-	TRBV6-5	14	TRBJ1-4
CATGSGQLQETQYF	TGTGCCACCGGTTCGGGACAGCTCCAAGAGACCCAGTACTTC	-	TRBD1	TRBV24-1	14	TRBJ2-5
CASSHQAGLTEAFF	TGTGCCAGCAGCCATCAAGCAGGTTTAACTGAAGCTTTCTTT	-	-	TRBV7-2	14	TRBJ1-1
CASSSGQGRGNTIYF	TGCGCCAGCAGCTCGGGACAGGGGCGTGGAAACACCATATATTTT	-	TRBD1	TRBV5-1	15	TRBJ1-3
CASSPSGQGAFAGELFF	TGTGCCAGCTCACCATCCGGACAGGGGGCGTTTGCCGGGGAGCTGTTTTTT	-	TRBD1	TRBV18	17	TRBJ2-2
CASRADRNTEAFF	TGTGCCAGCAGGGCGGACAGGAACACTGAAGCTTTCTTT	-	-	TRBV2	13	TRBJ1-1
CASSLIQTSTDTQYF	TGTGCCAGCAGCTTAATACAGACAAGCACAGATACGCAGTATTTT	-	-	TRBV7-9	15	TRBJ2-3
CASSSITQGGTQYF	TGTGCCAGCAGCTCCATTACCCAGGGGGGTACGCAGTATTTT	-	-	TRBV3-1/TRBV3-2	14	TRBJ2-3
CASSDRGNYGYTF	TGTGCCAGCAGTGACAGGGGGAACTATGGCTACACCTTC	-	TRBD1	TRBV2	13	TRBJ1-2
CASSHRGGGLTDTQYF	TGTGCCAGCAGCCATCGCGGGGGGGGCCTCACAGATACGCAGTATTTT	-	TRBD2	TRBV28	16	TRBJ2-3
CASSTQEQWAGNTIYF	TGTGCCAGCAGCACACAAGAACAGTGGGCTGGAAACACCATATATTTT	few	-	TRBV28	16	TRBJ1-3
CASSLPLAGSSYNEQFF	TGTGCCAGCAGCTTACCCCTAGCGGGGAGCTCCTACAATGAGCAGTTCTTC	-	TRBD2	TRBV7-2	17	TRBJ2-1
CAWNRGTYEQYF	TGTGCCTGGAACAGGGGTACCTACGAGCAGTACTTC	-	TRBD1	TRBV30	12	TRBJ2-7
CSVRLTGANEKLFF	TGCAGCGTTCGATTGACAGGGGCCAATGAAAAACTGTTTTTT	-	TRBD1	TRBV29-1	14	TRBJ1-4
CASSSYGGTTGELFF	TGTGCCAGCAGCTCTTACGGGGGGACCACCGGGGAGCTGTTTTTT	-	TRBD2	TRBV7-9	15	TRBJ2-2
CASSLSWGDETQYF	TGTGCCAGCAGCTTATCATGGGGGGACGAGACCCAGTACTTC	-	-	TRBV7-2	14	TRBJ2-5
CASSPGTSGGETQYF	TGTGCCAGCAGTCCCGGGACTAGCGGGGGGGAGACCCAGTACTTC	-	TRBD2	TRBV2	15	TRBJ2-5
CASSLSREYSGNTIYF	TGTGCCAGCAGCTTAAGTCGGGAGTATTCTGGAAACACCATATATTTT	-	-	TRBV7-9	16	TRBJ1-3
CASSSEPSGGADTQYF	TGCGCCAGCAGCTCGGAACCTAGCGGGGGGGCAGATACGCAGTATTTT	-	TRBD2	TRBV5-1	16	TRBJ2-3
CASSESGQGASSPLHF	TGTGCCAGCAGTGAATCGGGACAGGGGGCCTCATCACCCCTCCACTTT	-	TRBD1	TRBV25-1	16	TRBJ1-6
CASSVEFGDTEAFF	TGTGCCAGCAGCGTAGAGTTCGGAGACACTGAAGCTTTCTTT	-	-	TRBV9	14	TRBJ1-1
CASSLADQGTQYF	TGTGCCAGCAGTTTAGCGGATCAGGGTACGCAGTATTTT	-	-	TRBV12-3/TRBV12-4	13	TRBJ2-3
CASSNSRTETQYF	TGTGCCAGCAGTAATAGCAGAACAGAGACCCAGTACTTC	-	-	TRBV27	13	TRBJ2-5
CASSESWTSGFQETQYF	TGTGCCAGCAGCGAGTCCTGGACTAGCGGGTTCCAAGAGACCCAGTACTTC	once	TRBD2	TRBV11-2	17	TRBJ2-5
CASSLVEGRGTEAFF	TGTGCCAGCAGCTTAGTGGAGGGGAGGGGGACTGAAGCTTTCTTT	-	-	TRBV7-9	15	TRBJ1-1
CASSIRGTGPNYGYTF	TGTGCCAGTAGTATAAGGGGGACAGGCCCCAACTATGGCTACACCTTC	-	TRBD1	TRBV19	16	TRBJ1-2
CAWSVGTGGHYEQYF	TGTGCCTGGAGTGTAGGGACAGGGGGGCACTACGAGCAGTACTTC	few	TRBD1	TRBV30	15	TRBJ2-7
CASSKDRGGCNQPQHF	TGTGCCAGCAGCAAAGATCGGGGGGGCTGCAATCAGCCCCAGCATTTT	-	-	TRBV21-1	16	TRBJ1-5
CASSHQDRGDTEAFF	TGCGCCAGCAGCCACCAAGACAGGGGGGACACTGAAGCTTTCTTT	-	TRBD1	TRBV4-1	15	TRBJ1-1
CASSLAPGSTDTQYF	TGCGCCAGCAGCTTGGCCCCAGGTAGCACAGATACGCAGTATTTT	-	-	TRBV5-1	15	TRBJ2-3
CASSSRGGRETQYF	TGTGCCAGCAGCTCCCGCGGGGGCCGGGAGACCCAGTACTTC	-	-	TRBV9	14	TRBJ2-5